This passage covers 26 T cell receptor beta chains from one sample sequenced in a study of CD8 T cells in Susac syndrome. cDNA came from approximately 0.5 to 1 ug RNA primed by random hexamers. Via MiXCR, TCRdb re-called the immunoSEQ multiplex PCR reads, giving one row per CDR3 protein. Counted here are 210,000 or so distinct CDR3 sequences, about 94% occurring once; the ten biggest clones make up around 0.13%. The sample taken for sequencing was CD8+ T cells from PBMCs. These receptors all stem from a human donor with multiple sclerosis.

CDR3 amino acids: CASSPPTEEQYF. DNA for the CDR3: TGTGCCAGCAGCCCACCAACCGAGGAGCAGTACTTC. The chain joins TRBV12-3 or TRBV12-4 to TRBJ2-7; the D is unclear. The V gene lost 6 bases and the J gene lost 7 bases, with 13 bases spanning the gap. The CDR3 spans 12 residues.

J is TRBJ1-2 and V is TRBV4-3; 8 bases agree with TRBD1. Trimming removed 0 bases from V and 4 bases from J; junction bases left unmatched: 7. CDR3 length: 16 residues. The germline V gene has CDR1 LGHNA and CDR2 YSLEER. The CDR3 region has the DNA TGCGCCAGCAGCCAAGATACCGGGACAGGACCCTATGGCTACACCTTC. Amino acids: CASSQDTGTGPYGYTF.

V gene TRBV2 combines with J gene TRBJ1-2; 7 bases align to TRBD1. The CDR3 runs to 15 residues. Germline V gives CDR1 SNHLY, CDR2 FYNNEI. With V trimmed by 5 bases and J by 7 bases, 13 bases remained unmatched. The CDR3 loop is CASSTGAPLVFGYTF. The CDR3 DNA is TGTGCCAGCAGTACAGGGGCCCCGCTAGTATTTGGCTACACCTTC.

As to this clonotype: Its ends do not fully match the called genes, so a read error is possible. The chain has TRBV7-8 and TRBJ1-5; no definite D call. This CDR3 contains 12 residues. Germline V gives CDR1 SGHVS, CDR2 FQNEAQ. CDR3 in amino acids: CASSLVDHPQHF. CDR3 DNA: TGTGCCAGCAGCTTAGTCGATCACCCCCAGCATTTT. Complete variable domain (other parts from reference TRBV7-8 and TRBJ1-5): GAGVSQSPRYKVAKRGQDVALRCDPISGHVSLFWYQQALGQGPEFLTYFQNEAQLDKSGLPSDRFFAERPEGSVSTLKIQRTQQEDSAVYLCASSLVDHPQHFGDGTRLSIL.

J is TRBJ2-5 and V is TRBV30; 9 positions agree with TRBD2. The CDR3 extends over 15 amino acids. V trimming: 0 bases; J trimming: 2 bases; junction bases outside the gene matches: 4. Germline-derived CDR1 and CDR2 are GTSNPN and SVGIG (reference sequence). The CDR3 DNA sequence: TGTGCCTGGAGTGTACCGGCGGGGGGGCAAGAGACCCAGTACTTC. The encoded protein is CAWSVPAGGQETQYF. Supplemented by reference TRBV30 and TRBJ2-5, the full variable domain reads SQTIHQWPATLVQPVGSPLSLECTVEGTSNPNLYWYRQAAGRGLQLLFYSVGIGQISSEVPQNLSASRPQDRQFILSSKKLLLSDSGFYLCAWSVPAGGQETQYFGPGTRLLVL.

The chain links TRBV13 to TRBJ2-1, with D possibly being TRBD2 (6 bases). Germline CDR1 reads PRHDT; CDR2 reads FYEKMQ (reference sequence). V was pared by 3 bases and J by 0 bases, with 12 bases between. The CDR3 sequence is 16 residues long. The CDR3 loop is CASSFAAGSSYNEQFF. The DNA of the CDR3 is TGTGCCAGCAGCTTTGCGGCGGGGAGCTCCTACAATGAGCAGTTCTTC. Combining the CDR3 with reference TRBV13 and TRBJ2-1 gives the whole variable domain AAGVIQSPRHLIKEKRETATLKCYPIPRHDTVYWYQQGPGQDPQFLISFYEKMQSDKGSIPDRFSAQQFSDYHSELNMSSLELGDSALYFCASSFAAGSSYNEQFFGPGTRLTVL.

This clonotype was observed once. The chain carries TRBV3-1 and TRBJ2-5; 12 positions agree with TRBD2. CDR1 is LGHDT, CDR2 YNNKEL, per germline (reference sequence). This CDR3 has 15 residues. The V segment lost 5 bases and the J segment 0 bases; nucleotides outside the gene matches: 1. CDR3 loop: CASSWTSGNQETQYF. CDR3 DNA sequence: TGTGCCAGCAGCTGGACTAGCGGGAACCAAGAGACCCAGTACTTC.

J is TRBJ1-2 and V is TRBV4-1; 7 bases line up with TRBD1. V trimming: 1 base; J trimming: 3 bases; junction bases outside the gene matches: 11. CDR3 length: 17 amino acids. Germline values: CDR1 MGHRA, CDR2 YSYEKL. The CDR3, as DNA: TGCGCCAGCAGCCAAGTTTCAGGGGGGCTATACGACTATGGCTACACCTTC. It specifies CASSQVSGGLYDYGYTF.

The chain employs TRBV7-9 and TRBJ2-7; perhaps TRBD1 as D (6 bases). Per germline, CDR1 SEHNR and CDR2 FQNEAQ (reference sequence). CDR3 length: 14 amino acids. With 2 bases removed from V and 5 bases from J, the gap between germline ends came to 13 bases. CDR3 residues: CASSLSRGQDEQYF. The CDR3 DNA reads TGTGCCAGCAGCTTAAGCAGGGGCCAGGACGAGCAGTACTTC.

The V and J genes are TRBV9 and TRBJ1-2, with 10 positions matching TRBD1. This CDR3 has 15 residues. CDR1 and CDR2 from the germline V gene are SGDLS and YYNGEE. J was trimmed by 6 bases and V by 3 bases; bases with no gene match: 8. The CDR3 region is CASSAAGTGEDGYTF. CDR3 DNA sequence: TGTGCCAGCAGCGCCGCCGGGACAGGGGAAGATGGCTACACCTTC.

This clonotype was seen only a few times. This rearrangement joins TRBV6-2 or TRBV6-3 to TRBJ2-3, with TRBD2 matching 7 bases. This CDR3 comprises 15 residues. CDR1 is MNHEY, CDR2 SVGEGT, per germline. Trimming cost V 9 bases and J 5 bases; bases outside gene matches: 14. DNA of the CDR3: TGTGCCAGTCTCGGGGGGAGGGCCGGAAAAGATACGCAGTATTTT. It yields the protein CASLGGRAGKDTQYF.

The chain joins TRBV6-5 to TRBJ1-1; D unresolved. The ends were cut back, 0 bases at V and 2 bases at J, with 4 bases in the middle. The CDR3 is 13 residues long. Germline values: CDR1 MNHEY, CDR2 SVGAGI. The CDR3 loop reads CASSYSSNTEAFF. The CDR3 nucleotides are TGTGCCAGCAGTTACTCCAGCAACACTGAAGCTTTCTTT.

The chain uses TRBV5-4 and TRBJ2-7, with 9 bases lining up with TRBD1. This CDR3 contains 14 residues. V was clipped by 1 base and J by 4 bases; unmatched bases: 3. CDR1 is SGHNT, CDR2 YYREEE, per germline (reference sequence). The CDR3 DNA is TGTGCCAGCAGCTTGTGGGACAGGGTTTACGAGCAGTACTTC. This translates into CASSLWDRVYEQYF.

The chain combines TRBV27 with TRBJ1-2, with 7 bases lining up with TRBD1. Trimming took 5 bases from V and 4 from J; bases not matched to a gene: 13. The CDR3 has 16 residues. CDR1 is MNHEY, CDR2 SMNVEV, per germline (reference sequence). CDR3: CASSPLGDSYFYGYTF. CDR3 in DNA: TGTGCCAGCAGTCCCTTGGGGGACAGCTATTTCTATGGCTACACCTTC.

This chain joins TRBV4-3 and TRBJ2-1, with 8 bases fitting TRBD2. The CDR3 extends over 16 amino acids. Germline CDR1 LGHNA, CDR2 YSLEER. V was clipped by 2 bases and J by 0 bases; unmatched bases: 3. In DNA, the CDR3 is TGCGCCAGCAGCCAAACCGGGACTAGCTCCTACAATGAGCAGTTCTTC. It translates to CASSQTGTSSYNEQFF.

The gene calls are TRBV12-3 or TRBV12-4 and TRBJ2-7; no reliable D call. The CDR3 consists of 14 residues. Trimming pared 3 bases from V and 3 bases from J, leaving 12 bases between. The CDR3 here is CASSFEVAVYEQYF. The CDR3, as DNA: TGTGCCAGCAGTTTTGAGGTTGCGGTCTACGAGCAGTACTTC.

In DNA form, the CDR3 reads TGTGCCACCAGTGACCCTCGGGGGGCCAGAGATGAGCAGTTCTTC. This codes for CATSDPRGARDEQFF. The chain carries TRBV24-1 and TRBJ2-1; tentative D call: TRBD2 (7 bases). This CDR3 comprises 15 residues. Germline-derived CDR1 and CDR2 are KGHDR and SFDVKD. Trimming removed 4 bases from V and 8 bases from J, with 17 bases in between.

V and J are TRBV4-3 and TRBJ2-3, with unresolved D. Germline values: CDR1 LGHNA, CDR2 YSLEER. Trimming stripped 1 base from V and 5 bases from J, with 7 bases between. This CDR3 has 13 residues. The chain's CDR3 is CASSQVFGDTQYF. CDR3 nucleotides: TGCGCCAGCAGCCAAGTATTTGGAGATACGCAGTATTTT.

This chain connects TRBV12-3 or TRBV12-4 to TRBJ2-4; D is perhaps TRBD2 (6 bases). The CDR3 has 14 residues. V was pared by 7 bases and J by 6 bases, with 16 bases between. Written as DNA, the CDR3 is TGTGCCAGCAATGAGGAGGGACCCCGAAACATTCAGTACTTC. This gives the protein CASNEEGPRNIQYF.

The chain is built from TRBV13 and TRBJ2-3; perhaps TRBD2 as D (6 bases). Looked up from germline, CDR1 is PRHDT and CDR2 is FYEKMQ (reference sequence). V was shortened by 4 bases and J by 0 bases, with 14 bases between the two germline ends. The CDR3 consists of 16 residues. The CDR3 spells CASSSRDGLSTDTQYF. The CDR3 DNA reads as TGTGCCAGCAGCTCACGGGACGGACTAAGCACAGATACGCAGTATTTT.

The rearrangement uses TRBV7-9 and TRBJ2-5, with D perhaps TRBD1 (5 bases). This CDR3 region has 13 residues. The germline V gene has CDR1 SEHNR and CDR2 FQNEAQ (reference sequence). The V end lost 3 bases, the J end lost 9 bases, and 14 bases lay between the germline ends. CDR3 loop: CASSFQGEVAQYF. The DNA for the CDR3 is TGTGCCAGCAGCTTCCAAGGGGAAGTGGCCCAGTACTTC.

V usage is TRBV2 and J usage is TRBJ2-7, with 8 bases lining up with TRBD2. The CDR3 spans 16 residues. J was trimmed by 4 bases and V by 6 bases; bases with no gene match: 14. The V gene's germline CDR1 is SNHLY and CDR2 FYNNEI. The CDR3, as DNA: TGTGCCAGCAGCCCCACTAGCGGACCAAGATTTTACGAGCAGTACTTC. Its translation: CASSPTSGPRFYEQYF. The full variable domain, rest sourced from reference TRBV2 and TRBJ2-7, is EPEVTQTPSHQVTQMGQEVILRCVPISNHLYFYWYRQILGQKVEFLVSFYNNEISEKSEIFDDQFSVERPDGSNFTLKIRSTKLEDSAMYFCASSPTSGPRFYEQYFGPGTRLTVT.

CDR3 loop: CASSPPDRGQETQYF. For the CDR3, the DNA is TGTGCCAGCAGTCCACCAGACAGGGGTCAAGAGACCCAGTACTTC. The V call is TRBV27, the J call TRBJ2-5, with 8 bases identical to TRBD1. CDR1 MNHEY and CDR2 SMNVEV come from the germline V gene (reference sequence). The V and J ends lost 5 bases and 2 bases, in that order; junction bases with no gene match: 7. This CDR3 has 15 residues.

V gene TRBV27 combines with J gene TRBJ1-5; no firm D call. The germline V gene has CDR1 MNHEY and CDR2 SMNVEV (reference sequence). V dropped 3 bases and J dropped 6 bases, with 6 bases sitting between them. The length of the CDR3 is 12 residues. The CDR3 sequence is CASSFVGQPQHF. CDR3 bases: TGTGCCAGCAGTTTCGTGGGTCAGCCCCAGCATTTT.

This chain connects TRBV27 to TRBJ2-2; 7 bases are a match to TRBD2. The V gene end was trimmed by 2 bases and the J gene end by 1 base; junction bases not matched to a gene: 16. Looked up from germline, CDR1 is MNHEY and CDR2 is SMNVEV (reference sequence). The CDR3 covers 20 residues. DNA for the CDR3: TGTGCCAGCAGTTTAATTGATCCGGGACTATCGGGATTGAACACCGGGGAGCTGTTTTTT. Its translation is CASSLIDPGLSGLNTGELFF.

This chain connects TRBV30 to TRBJ2-1; 8 bases align to TRBD2. CDR1 is GTSNPN, CDR2 SVGIG, per germline (reference sequence). V shed 7 bases and J 2 bases; nucleotides not matched to a gene: 7. The CDR3 runs to 14 residues. DNA of the CDR3: TGTGCCTTATTACCGGGGGGGCCCTACAATGAGCAGTTCTTC. Its protein product is CALLPGGPYNEQFF.